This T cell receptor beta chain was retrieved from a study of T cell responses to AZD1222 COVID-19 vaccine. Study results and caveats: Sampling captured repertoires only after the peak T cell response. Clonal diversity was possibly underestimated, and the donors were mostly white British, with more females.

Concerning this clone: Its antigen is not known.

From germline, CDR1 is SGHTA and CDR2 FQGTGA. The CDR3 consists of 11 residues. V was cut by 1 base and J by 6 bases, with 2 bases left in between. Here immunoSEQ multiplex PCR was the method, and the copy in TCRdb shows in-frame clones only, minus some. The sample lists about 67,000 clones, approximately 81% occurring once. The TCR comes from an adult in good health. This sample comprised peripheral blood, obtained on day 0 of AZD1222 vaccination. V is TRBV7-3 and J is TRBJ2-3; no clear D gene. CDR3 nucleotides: TGTGCCAGCAGCTTAAGGGATACGCAGTATTTT. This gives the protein CASSLRDTQYF.